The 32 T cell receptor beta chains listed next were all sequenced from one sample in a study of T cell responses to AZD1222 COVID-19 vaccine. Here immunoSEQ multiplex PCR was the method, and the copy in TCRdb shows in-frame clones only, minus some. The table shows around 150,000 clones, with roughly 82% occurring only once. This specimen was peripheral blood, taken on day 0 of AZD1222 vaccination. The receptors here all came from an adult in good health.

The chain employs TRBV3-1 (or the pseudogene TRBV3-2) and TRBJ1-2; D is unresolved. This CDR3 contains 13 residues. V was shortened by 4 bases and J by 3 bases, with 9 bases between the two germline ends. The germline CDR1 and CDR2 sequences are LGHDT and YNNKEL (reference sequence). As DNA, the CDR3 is TGTGCCAGCAGCCCCCGGAGGGACTATGGCTACACCTTC. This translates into CASSPRRDYGYTF.

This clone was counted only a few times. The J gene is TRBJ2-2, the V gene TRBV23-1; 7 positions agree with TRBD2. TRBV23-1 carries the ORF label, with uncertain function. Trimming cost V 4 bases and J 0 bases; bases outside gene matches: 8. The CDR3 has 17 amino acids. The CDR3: CASSPWRSGTNTGELFF. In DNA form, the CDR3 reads TGCGCCAGCAGTCCCTGGAGGAGCGGGACGAACACCGGGGAGCTGTTTTTT.

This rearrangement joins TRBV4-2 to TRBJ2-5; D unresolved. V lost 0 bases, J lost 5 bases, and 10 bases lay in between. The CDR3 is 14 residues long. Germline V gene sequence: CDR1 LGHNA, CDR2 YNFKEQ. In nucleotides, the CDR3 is TGTGCCAGCAGCCAAGATGGACGGGCCGAGACCCAGTACTTC. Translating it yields CASSQDGRAETQYF.

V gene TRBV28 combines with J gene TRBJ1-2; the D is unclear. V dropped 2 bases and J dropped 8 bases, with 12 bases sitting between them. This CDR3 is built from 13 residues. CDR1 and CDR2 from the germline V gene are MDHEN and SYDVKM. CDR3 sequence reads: CASSLRDMRGYTF. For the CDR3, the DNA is TGTGCCAGCAGTTTAAGGGATATGAGGGGCTACACCTTC.

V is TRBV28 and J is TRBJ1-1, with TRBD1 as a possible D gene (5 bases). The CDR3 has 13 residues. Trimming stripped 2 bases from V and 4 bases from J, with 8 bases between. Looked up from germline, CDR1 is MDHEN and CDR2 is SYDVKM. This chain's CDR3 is CASSLIGTTEAFF. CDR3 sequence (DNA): TGTGCCAGCAGTTTAATAGGGACCACTGAAGCTTTCTTT. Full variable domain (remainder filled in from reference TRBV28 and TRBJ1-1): DVKVTQSSRYLVKRTGEKVFLECVQDMDHENMFWYRQDPGLGLRLIYFSYDVKMKEKGDIPEGYSVSREKKERFSLILESASTNQTSMYLCASSLIGTTEAFFGQGTRLTVV.

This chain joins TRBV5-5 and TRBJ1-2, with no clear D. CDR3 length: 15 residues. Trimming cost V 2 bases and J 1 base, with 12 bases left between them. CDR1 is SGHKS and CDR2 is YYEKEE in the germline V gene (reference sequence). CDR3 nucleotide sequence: TGTGCCAGCAGCTTATGGAGAGGCGTTAACTATGGCTACACCTTC. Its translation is CASSLWRGVNYGYTF.

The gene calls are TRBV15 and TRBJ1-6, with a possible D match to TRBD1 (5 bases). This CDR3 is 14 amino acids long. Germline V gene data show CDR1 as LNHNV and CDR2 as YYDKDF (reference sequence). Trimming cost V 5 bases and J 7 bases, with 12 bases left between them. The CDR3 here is CATSPGSPNSPLHF. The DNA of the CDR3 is TGTGCCACCAGCCCAGGGAGCCCGAATTCACCCCTCCACTTT.

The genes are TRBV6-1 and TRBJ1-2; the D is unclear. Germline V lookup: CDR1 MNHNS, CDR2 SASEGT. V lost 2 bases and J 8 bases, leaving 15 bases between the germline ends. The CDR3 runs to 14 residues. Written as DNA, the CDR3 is TGTGCCAGCAGTGAACCGAATCAGCCATGGGGCTACACCTTC. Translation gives CASSEPNQPWGYTF.

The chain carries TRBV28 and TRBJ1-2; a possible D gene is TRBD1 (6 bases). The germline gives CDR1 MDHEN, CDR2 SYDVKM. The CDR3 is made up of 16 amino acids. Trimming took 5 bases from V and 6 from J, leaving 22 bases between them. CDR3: CASSRDIAEVVHGYTF. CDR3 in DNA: TGTGCCAGCAGTCGGGACATCGCAGAGGTCGTGCATGGCTACACCTTC.

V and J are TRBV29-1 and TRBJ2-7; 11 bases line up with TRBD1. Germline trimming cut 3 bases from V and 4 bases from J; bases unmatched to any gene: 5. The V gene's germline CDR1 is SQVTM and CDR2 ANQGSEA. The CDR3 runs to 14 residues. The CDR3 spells CSVDTGTGGYEQYF. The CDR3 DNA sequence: TGCAGCGTTGACACCGGGACAGGGGGTTACGAGCAGTACTTC.

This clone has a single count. CDR3: CASKEGGSTNEKLFF. Written as DNA, the CDR3 is TGTGCCAGTAAGGAGGGCGGCTCAACTAATGAAAAACTGTTTTTT. This rearrangement joins TRBV19 to TRBJ1-4; D call uncertain. CDR1 and CDR2 from the germline V gene are LNHDA and SQIVND (reference sequence). Trimming removed 7 bases at V and 0 bases at J, with 12 bases between. The CDR3 consists of 15 residues.

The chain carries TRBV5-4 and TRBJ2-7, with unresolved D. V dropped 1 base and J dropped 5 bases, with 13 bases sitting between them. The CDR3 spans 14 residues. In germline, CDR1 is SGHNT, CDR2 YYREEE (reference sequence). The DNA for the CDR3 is TGTGCCAGCAGCTTGCCCCAAAAGTTCAACGAGCAGTACTTC. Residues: CASSLPQKFNEQYF.

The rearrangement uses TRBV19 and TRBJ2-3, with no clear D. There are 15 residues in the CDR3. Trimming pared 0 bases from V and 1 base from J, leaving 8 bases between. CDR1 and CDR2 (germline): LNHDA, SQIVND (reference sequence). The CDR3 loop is CASSIEPDRTDTQYF. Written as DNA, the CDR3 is TGTGCCAGTAGTATAGAGCCAGATCGCACAGATACGCAGTATTTT.

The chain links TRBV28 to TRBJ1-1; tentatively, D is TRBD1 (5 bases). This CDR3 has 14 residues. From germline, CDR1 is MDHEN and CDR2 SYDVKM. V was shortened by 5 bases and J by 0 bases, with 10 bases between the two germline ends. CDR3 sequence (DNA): TGTGCCAGCAGTCCCGGGACGGTGAACACTGAAGCTTTCTTT. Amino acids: CASSPGTVNTEAFF.

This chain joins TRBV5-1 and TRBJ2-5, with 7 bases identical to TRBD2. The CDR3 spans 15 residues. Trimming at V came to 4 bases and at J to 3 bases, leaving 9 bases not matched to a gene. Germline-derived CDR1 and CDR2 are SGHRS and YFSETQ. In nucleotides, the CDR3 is TGCGCCAGCAGCCTCGGCCCTAGCGGAAAAGAGACCCAGTACTTC. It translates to CASSLGPSGKETQYF.

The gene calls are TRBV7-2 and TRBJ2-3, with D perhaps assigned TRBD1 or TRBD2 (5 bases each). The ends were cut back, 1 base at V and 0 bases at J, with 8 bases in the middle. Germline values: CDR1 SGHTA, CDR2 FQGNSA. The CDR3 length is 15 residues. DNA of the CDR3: TGTGCCAGCAGCTTAGACGGGGCTAGCACAGATACGCAGTATTTT. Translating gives CASSLDGASTDTQYF.

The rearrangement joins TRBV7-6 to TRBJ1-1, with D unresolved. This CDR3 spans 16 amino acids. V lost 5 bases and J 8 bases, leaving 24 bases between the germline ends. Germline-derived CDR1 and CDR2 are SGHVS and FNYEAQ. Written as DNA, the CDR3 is TGTGCCAGCAGCCGGGTCGGGCAGCCCGTGTCGGGGGAAGCTTTCTTT. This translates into CASSRVGQPVSGEAFF.

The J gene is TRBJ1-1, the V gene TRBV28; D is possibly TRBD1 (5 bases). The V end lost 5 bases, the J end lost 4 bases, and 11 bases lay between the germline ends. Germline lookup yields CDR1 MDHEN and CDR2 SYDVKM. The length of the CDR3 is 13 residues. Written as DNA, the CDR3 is TGTGCCAGCAGTCCGCAGGGAGGCACTGAAGCTTTCTTT. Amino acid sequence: CASSPQGGTEAFF.

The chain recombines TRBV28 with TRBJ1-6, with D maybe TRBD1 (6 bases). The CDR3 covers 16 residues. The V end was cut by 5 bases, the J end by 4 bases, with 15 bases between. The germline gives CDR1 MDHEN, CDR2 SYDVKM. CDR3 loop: CASSPLLTGYNSPLHF. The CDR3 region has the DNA TGTGCCAGCAGTCCTTTACTTACAGGGTATAATTCACCCCTCCACTTT.

The CDR3: CASSYGGATSYNSPLHF. The DNA of the CDR3 is TGTGCCAGCAGCTACGGGGGAGCGACATCCTATAATTCACCCCTCCACTTT. The chain uses TRBV5-4 and TRBJ1-6; tentative D call: TRBD1 (5 bases). The CDR3 is 17 residues long. V was clipped by 3 bases and J by 1 base, with 14 bases between them. In germline, CDR1 is SGHNT, CDR2 YYREEE (reference sequence).

The CDR3 DNA reads as TGTGCCAGTAGTAGTGACTTGAACACTGAAGCTTTCTTT. It encodes CASSSDLNTEAFF. The gene calls are TRBV19 and TRBJ1-1; D remains unclear. CDR3 size: 13 residues. The ends were cut back, 4 bases at V and 0 bases at J, with 6 bases in the middle. Germline V gives CDR1 LNHDA, CDR2 SQIVND (reference sequence).

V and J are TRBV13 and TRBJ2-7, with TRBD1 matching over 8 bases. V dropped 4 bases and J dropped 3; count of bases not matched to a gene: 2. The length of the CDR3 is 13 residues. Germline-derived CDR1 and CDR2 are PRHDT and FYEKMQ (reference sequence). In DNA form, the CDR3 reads TGTGCCAGCAGCTCGGGACAGGACTACGAGCAGTACTTC. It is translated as CASSSGQDYEQYF.

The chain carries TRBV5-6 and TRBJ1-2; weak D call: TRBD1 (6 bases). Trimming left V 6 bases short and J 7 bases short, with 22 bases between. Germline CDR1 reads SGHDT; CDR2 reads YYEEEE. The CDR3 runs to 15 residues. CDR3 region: CASNPADSHPFGYTF. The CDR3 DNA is TGTGCCAGCAACCCGGCGGACAGTCATCCCTTTGGCTACACCTTC. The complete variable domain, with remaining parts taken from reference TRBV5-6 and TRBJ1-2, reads DAGVTQSPTHLIKTRGQQVTLRCSPKSGHDTVSWYQQALGQGPQFIFQYYEEEERQRGNFPDRFSGHQFPNYSSELNVNALLLGDSALYLCASNPADSHPFGYTFGSGTRLTVV.

CDR3 sequence: CASSLGRKYGYTF. In DNA form, the CDR3 reads TGTGCCAGCAGTCTCGGACGTAAATATGGCTACACCTTC. This rearrangement joins TRBV28 to TRBJ1-2; unclear D gene. Germline CDR1 reads MDHEN; CDR2 reads SYDVKM. The CDR3 totals 13 residues. V gave up 5 bases and J gave up 5 bases, with 12 bases separating them.

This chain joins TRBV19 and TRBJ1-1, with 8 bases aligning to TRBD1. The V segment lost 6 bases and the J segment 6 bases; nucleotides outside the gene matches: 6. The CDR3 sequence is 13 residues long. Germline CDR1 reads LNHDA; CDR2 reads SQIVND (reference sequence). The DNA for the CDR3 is TGTGCCAGTAGGGCAGGGGGCGCGGCTGAAGCTTTCTTT. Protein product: CASRAGGAAEAFF.

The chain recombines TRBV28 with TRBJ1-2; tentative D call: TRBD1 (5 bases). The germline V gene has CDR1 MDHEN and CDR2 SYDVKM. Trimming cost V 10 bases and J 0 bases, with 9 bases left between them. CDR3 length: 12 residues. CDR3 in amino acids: CATQGTNYGYTF. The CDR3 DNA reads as TGTGCCACCCAGGGTACTAACTATGGCTACACCTTC.

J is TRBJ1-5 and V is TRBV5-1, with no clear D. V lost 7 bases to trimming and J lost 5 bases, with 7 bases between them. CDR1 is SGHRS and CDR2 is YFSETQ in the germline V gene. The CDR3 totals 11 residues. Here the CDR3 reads CASWFDQPQHF. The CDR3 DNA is TGCGCCAGCTGGTTCGATCAGCCCCAGCATTTT.

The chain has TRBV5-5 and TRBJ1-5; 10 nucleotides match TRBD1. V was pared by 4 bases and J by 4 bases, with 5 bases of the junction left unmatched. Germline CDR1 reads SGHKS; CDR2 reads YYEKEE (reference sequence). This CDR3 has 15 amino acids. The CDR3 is CASSRGTGENQPQHF. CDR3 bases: TGTGCCAGCAGCCGTGGGACAGGGGAGAATCAGCCCCAGCATTTT. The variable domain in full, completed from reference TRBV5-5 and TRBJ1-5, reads DAGVTQSPTHLIKTRGQQVTLRCSPISGHKSVSWYQQVLGQGPQFIFQYYEKEERGRGNFPDRFSARQFPNYSSELNVNALLLGDSALYLCASSRGTGENQPQHFGDGTRLSIL.

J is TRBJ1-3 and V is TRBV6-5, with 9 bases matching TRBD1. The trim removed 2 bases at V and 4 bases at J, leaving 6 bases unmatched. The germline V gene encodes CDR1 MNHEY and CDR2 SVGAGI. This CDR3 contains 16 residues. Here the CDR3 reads CASSYTGQGKGNTIYF. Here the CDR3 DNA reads TGTGCCAGCAGTTACACTGGACAGGGGAAGGGAAACACCATATATTTT.

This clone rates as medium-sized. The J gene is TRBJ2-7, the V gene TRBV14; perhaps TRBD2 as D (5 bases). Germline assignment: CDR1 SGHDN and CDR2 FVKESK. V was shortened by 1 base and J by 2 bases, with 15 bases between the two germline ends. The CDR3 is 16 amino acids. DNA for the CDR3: TGTGCCAGCAGCCAAGGAGTTCGGGAAGCCGCCTACGAGCAGTACTTC. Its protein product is CASSQGVREAAYEQYF.

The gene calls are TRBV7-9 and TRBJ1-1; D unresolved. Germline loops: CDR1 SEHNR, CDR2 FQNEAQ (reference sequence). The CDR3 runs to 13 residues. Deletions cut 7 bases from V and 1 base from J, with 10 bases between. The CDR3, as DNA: TGTGCCAGCACCCGGCCAGAGAACACTGAAGCTTTCTTT. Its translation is CASTRPENTEAFF. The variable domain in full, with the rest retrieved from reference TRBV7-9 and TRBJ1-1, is DTGVSQNPRHKITKRGQNVTFRCDPISEHNRLYWYRQTLGQGPEFLTYFQNEAQLEKSRLLSDRFSAERPKGSFSTLEIQRTEQGDSAMYLCASTRPENTEAFFGQGTRLTVV.

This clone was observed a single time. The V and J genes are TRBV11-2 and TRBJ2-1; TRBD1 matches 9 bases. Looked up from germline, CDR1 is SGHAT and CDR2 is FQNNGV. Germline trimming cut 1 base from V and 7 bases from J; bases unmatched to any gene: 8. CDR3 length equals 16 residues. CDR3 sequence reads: CASSLGSLQGANEQFF. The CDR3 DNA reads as TGTGCCAGCAGCTTAGGGTCTCTACAGGGGGCGAATGAGCAGTTCTTC. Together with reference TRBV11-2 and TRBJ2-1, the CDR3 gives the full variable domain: EAGVAQSPRYKIIEKRQSVAFWCNPISGHATLYWYQQILGQGPKLLIQFQNNGVVDDSQLPKDRFSAERLKGVDSTLKIQPAKLEDSAVYLCASSLGSLQGANEQFFGPGTRLTVL.